This TCR beta chain was profiled in a study of graft-versus-host responses after intestinal transplantation. Profiling relied on immunoSEQ multiplex PCR, and the TCRdb table lists in-frame clones only, not all of them. This repertoire shows tens of thousands of clones, about 93% found once; its top ten account for more than 4.5%. The clonotype originates from a human patient who received an intestinal transplant, so some T cells may come from the graft donor. This sample comprised PBMCs, obtained roughly 760 days after a first intestinal transplant, on the day of a second.

The CDR3 DNA reads as TGTGCCAGCAGCCCTAGAGGGTCTTCACTCGTCGAGCAGTACTTC. Residues: CASSPRGSSLVEQYF. The chain is built from TRBV7-9 and TRBJ2-7; perhaps TRBD2 as D (5 bases). This CDR3 is built from 15 residues. Germline loops: CDR1 SEHNR, CDR2 FQNEAQ (reference sequence). V was shortened by 5 bases and J by 6 bases, with 20 bases between the two germline ends.